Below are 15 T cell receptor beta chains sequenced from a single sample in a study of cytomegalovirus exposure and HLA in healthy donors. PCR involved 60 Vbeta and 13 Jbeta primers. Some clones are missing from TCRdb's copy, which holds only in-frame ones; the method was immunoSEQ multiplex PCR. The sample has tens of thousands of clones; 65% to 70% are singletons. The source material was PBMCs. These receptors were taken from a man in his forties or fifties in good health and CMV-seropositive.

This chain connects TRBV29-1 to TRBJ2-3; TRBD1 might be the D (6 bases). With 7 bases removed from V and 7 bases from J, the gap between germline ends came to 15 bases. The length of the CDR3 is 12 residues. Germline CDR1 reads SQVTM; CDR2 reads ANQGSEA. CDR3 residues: CSGDTGRNTQYF. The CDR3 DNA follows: TGCAGCGGGGACACGGGAAGGAATACGCAGTATTTT.

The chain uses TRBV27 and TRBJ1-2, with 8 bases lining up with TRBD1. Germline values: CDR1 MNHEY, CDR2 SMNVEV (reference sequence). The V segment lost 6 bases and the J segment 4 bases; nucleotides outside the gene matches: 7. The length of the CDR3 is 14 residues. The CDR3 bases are TGTGCCAGCAGGTCGGACAGGGTTGTCTATGGCTACACCTTC. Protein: CASRSDRVVYGYTF.

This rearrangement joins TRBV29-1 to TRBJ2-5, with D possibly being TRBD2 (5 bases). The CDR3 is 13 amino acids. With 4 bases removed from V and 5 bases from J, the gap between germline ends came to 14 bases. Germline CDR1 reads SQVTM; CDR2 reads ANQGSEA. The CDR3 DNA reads TGCAGCGTTGGAGCCACGGAGCGGGAGACCCAGTACTTC. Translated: CSVGATERETQYF.

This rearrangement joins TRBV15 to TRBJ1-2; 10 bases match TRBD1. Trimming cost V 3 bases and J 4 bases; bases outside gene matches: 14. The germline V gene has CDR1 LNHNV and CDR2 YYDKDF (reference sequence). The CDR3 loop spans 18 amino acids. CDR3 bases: TGTGCCACCAGCAGCGGTCGACGGGACAGGGGTTCTTCCTATGGCTACACCTTC. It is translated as CATSSGRRDRGSSYGYTF. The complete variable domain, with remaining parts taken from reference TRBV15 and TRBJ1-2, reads DAMVIQNPRYQVTQFGKPVTLSCSQTLNHNVMYWYQQKSSQAPKLLFHYYDKDFNNEADTPDNFQSRRPNTSFCFLDIRSPGLGDTAMYLCATSSGRRDRGSSYGYTFGSGTRLTVV.

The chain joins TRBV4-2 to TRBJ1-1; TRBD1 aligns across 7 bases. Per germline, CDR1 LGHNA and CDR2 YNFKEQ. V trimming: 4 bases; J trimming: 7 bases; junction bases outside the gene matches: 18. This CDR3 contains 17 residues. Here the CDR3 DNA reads TGTGCCAGCAGCCGAGGACAGGAGGCCACTTATCAGGGTGAAGCTTTCTTT. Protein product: CASSRGQEATYQGEAFF.

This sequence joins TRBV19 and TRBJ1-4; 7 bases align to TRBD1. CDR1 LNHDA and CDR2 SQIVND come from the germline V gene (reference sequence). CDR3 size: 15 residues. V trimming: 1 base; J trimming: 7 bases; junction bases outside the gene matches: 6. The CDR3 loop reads CASSIVTGAGEKLFF. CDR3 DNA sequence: TGTGCCAGTAGTATAGTTACAGGGGCGGGTGAAAAACTGTTTTTT.

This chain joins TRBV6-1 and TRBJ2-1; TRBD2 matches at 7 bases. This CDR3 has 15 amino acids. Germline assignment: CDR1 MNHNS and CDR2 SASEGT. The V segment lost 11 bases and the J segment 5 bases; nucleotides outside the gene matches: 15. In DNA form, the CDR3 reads TGTGCCGCTCTGGGGGGGAGGGCCGGGGACAATGAGCAGTTCTTC. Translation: CAALGGRAGDNEQFF.

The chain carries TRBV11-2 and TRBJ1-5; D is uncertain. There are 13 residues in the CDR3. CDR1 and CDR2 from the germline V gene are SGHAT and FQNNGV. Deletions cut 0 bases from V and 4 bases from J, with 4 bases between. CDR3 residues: CASSLDYNQPQHF. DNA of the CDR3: TGTGCCAGCAGCTTAGACTATAATCAGCCCCAGCATTTT. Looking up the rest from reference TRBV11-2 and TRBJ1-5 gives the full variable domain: EAGVAQSPRYKIIEKRQSVAFWCNPISGHATLYWYQQILGQGPKLLIQFQNNGVVDDSQLPKDRFSAERLKGVDSTLKIQPAKLEDSAVYLCASSLDYNQPQHFGDGTRLSIL.

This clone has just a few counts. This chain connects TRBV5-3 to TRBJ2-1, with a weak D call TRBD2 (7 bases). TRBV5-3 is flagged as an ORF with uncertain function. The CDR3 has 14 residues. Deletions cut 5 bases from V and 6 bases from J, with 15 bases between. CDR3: CARRRGGPGNEQFF. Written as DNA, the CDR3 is TGTGCCAGAAGGAGGGGGGGGCCGGGCAATGAGCAGTTCTTC.

The CDR3 nucleotides read TGTGCCAGCAGGGCCGGGACTCTAGACGAGCAGTACTTC. This sequence encodes CASRAGTLDEQYF. The chain links TRBV2 to TRBJ2-7; possible D gene TRBD2, 6 bases. CDR3 length equals 13 residues. Germline V lookup: CDR1 SNHLY, CDR2 FYNNEI. V was shortened by 6 bases and J by 5 bases, with 14 bases between the two germline ends.

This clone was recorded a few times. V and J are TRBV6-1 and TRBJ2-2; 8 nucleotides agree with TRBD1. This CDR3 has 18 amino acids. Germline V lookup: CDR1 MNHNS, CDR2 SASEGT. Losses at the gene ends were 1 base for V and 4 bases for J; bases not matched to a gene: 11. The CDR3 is CASSEGKVTGVITGELFF. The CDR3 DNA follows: TGTGCCAGCAGTGAAGGAAAAGTGACAGGGGTTATCACCGGGGAGCTGTTTTTT.

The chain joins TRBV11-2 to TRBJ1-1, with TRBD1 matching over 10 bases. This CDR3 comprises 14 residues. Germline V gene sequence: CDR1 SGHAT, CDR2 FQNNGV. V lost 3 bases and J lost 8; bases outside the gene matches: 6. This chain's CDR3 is CASSFSGTGVEAFF. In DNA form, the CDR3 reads TGTGCCAGCAGCTTCTCCGGGACAGGGGTGGAAGCTTTCTTT.

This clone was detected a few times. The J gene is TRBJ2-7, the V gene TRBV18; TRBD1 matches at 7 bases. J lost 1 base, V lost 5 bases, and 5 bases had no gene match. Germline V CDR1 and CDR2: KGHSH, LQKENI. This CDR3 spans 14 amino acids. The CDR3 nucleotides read TGTGCCAGCTCAAAGACAGGGTGGTCCTACGAGCAGTACTTC. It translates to CASSKTGWSYEQYF.

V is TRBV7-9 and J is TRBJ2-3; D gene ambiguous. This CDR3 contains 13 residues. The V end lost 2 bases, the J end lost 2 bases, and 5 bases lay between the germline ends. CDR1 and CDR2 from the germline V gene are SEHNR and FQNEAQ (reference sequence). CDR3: CASSLQNTDTQYF. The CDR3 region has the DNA TGTGCCAGCAGCTTACAAAACACAGATACGCAGTATTTT. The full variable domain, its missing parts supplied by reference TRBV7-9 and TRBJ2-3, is DTGVSQNPRHKITKRGQNVTFRCDPISEHNRLYWYRQTLGQGPEFLTYFQNEAQLEKSRLLSDRFSAERPKGSFSTLEIQRTEQGDSAMYLCASSLQNTDTQYFGPGTRLTVL.

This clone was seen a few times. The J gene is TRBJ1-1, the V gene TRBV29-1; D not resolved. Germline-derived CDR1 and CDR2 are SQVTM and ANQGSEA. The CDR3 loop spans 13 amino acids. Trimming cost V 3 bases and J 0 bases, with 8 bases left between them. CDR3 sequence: CSVEAQLNTEAFF. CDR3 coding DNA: TGCAGCGTTGAGGCTCAACTGAACACTGAAGCTTTCTTT.